One sample yielded the 16 T cell receptor beta chains listed below, sequenced in a study of T-cell reconstitution after alpha-beta-depleted transplantation in children. Preparation of the TCRbeta library used unique molecular identifiers. From the PCR reads, TCRdb called clonotypes with MiXCR, one entry per CDR3 protein. Of 200,000 to 250,000 distinct CDR3 sequences in the sample, about 12% were seen once. This sample comprised PBMCs from the stem cell graft donor, obtained from the stem cell graft. The receptors were gathered from a human donor who donated a stem cell graft to a child with acute lymphoblastic leukemia.

The table lists this clonotype with many counts. The V and J genes are TRBV12-3 or TRBV12-4 and TRBJ2-1, with 7 bases aligning to TRBD2. Unmatched junction bases numbered 5, after V lost 6 bases and J lost 0 bases. This CDR3 contains 15 residues. The CDR3 loop reads CASRGLVGSYNEQFF. Here the CDR3 DNA reads TGTGCCAGCAGAGGACTAGTGGGCTCCTACAATGAGCAGTTCTTC.

This clonotype was counted many times. The rearrangement links TRBV5-5 to TRBJ2-1, with no clear D. CDR1 SGHKS and CDR2 YYEKEE come from the germline V gene (reference sequence). The CDR3 has 12 amino acids. V lost 4 bases and J 5 bases, leaving 7 bases between the germline ends. CDR3 nucleotide sequence: TGTGCCAGCAGCCCCACAAACAATGAGCAGTTCTTC. Encoded protein: CASSPTNNEQFF.

This clonotype was recorded many times. The chain joins TRBV21-1 to TRBJ2-3; TRBD1, as called in the table, went unchecked against the DNA. TRBV21-1 is recorded as a pseudogene. The CDR3 runs 21 residues. In DNA, the CDR3 is TGTGCCAGCAGCAAAGACGAAATAGAGGGGGATCACCCGTGCGACACAGATACGCAGTATTTT. Translated, it gives CASSKDEIEGDHPCDTDTQYF.

The chain uses TRBV20-1 and TRBJ1-3; D gene unclear. The CDR3 covers 15 residues. Trimming took off 0 bases at V and 1 base at J, with 10 bases between the two ends. The V gene's germline CDR1 is DFQATT and CDR2 SNEGSKA (reference sequence). CDR3 nucleotides: TGCAGTGCTAGAGACCCGTTGCATTCTGGAAACACCATATATTTT. It translates to CSARDPLHSGNTIYF.

As regards this clonotype: Just one base apart from a much larger clone, this may be a read error. The V gene is TRBV29-1, the J gene TRBJ2-7, with D tentatively TRBD1 (6 bases). The V end lost 6 bases, the J end lost 4 bases, and 16 bases lay between the germline ends. The germline gives CDR1 SQVTM, CDR2 ANQGSEA. The CDR3 has 13 residues. CDR3 DNA sequence: TGCAGCGTGGCCGGGACACCCGGGTACGAGCAGTACTTC. Its translation is CSVAGTPGYEQYF.

Worth noting for this clonotype: The junction differs from germline at one of its ends, possibly a read error. The rearrangement links TRBV5-1 to TRBJ2-3, with D tentatively TRBD2 (6 bases). The CDR3 loop spans 17 amino acids. Per the germline V gene, CDR1 is SGHRS and CDR2 is YFSETQ. This chain's CDR3 is CASSQSLGPGEADTQYF. Here the CDR3 DNA reads TGCGCCAGCAGCCAATCCCTGGGACCGGGAGAAGCAGATACGCAGTATTTC.

The V and J genes are TRBV4-2 and TRBJ2-7; TRBD2 is a possible D gene (5 bases). Germline V lookup: CDR1 LGHNA, CDR2 YNFKEQ. The CDR3 is made up of 15 amino acids. V was cut by 4 bases and J by 1 base, with 14 bases left in between. CDR3 sequence reads: CASSRGISESYEQYF. The CDR3 DNA reads TGTGCCAGCAGCCGAGGGATATCGGAATCCTACGAGCAGTACTTC.

This clonotype has a count of ten or more. This rearrangement joins TRBV6-1 to TRBJ1-2; D gene unclear. The CDR3 length is 12 residues. V lost 6 bases, J lost 0 bases, and 5 bases lay in between. Looked up from germline, CDR1 is MNHNS and CDR2 is SASEGT. CDR3: CASRQSNYGYTF. In DNA form, the CDR3 reads TGTGCCAGCAGGCAGTCTAACTATGGCTACACCTTC.

The chain couples TRBV10-3 to TRBJ2-7, with TRBD1 as a possible D gene (5 bases). Trimming took 5 bases from V and 3 from J, leaving 11 bases between them. The CDR3 consists of 13 residues. Germline V gives CDR1 ENHRY, CDR2 SYGVKD. The CDR3 DNA reads as TGTGCCATCAGTCGGGTAAGGGGCTACGAGCAGTACTTC. This encodes CAISRVRGYEQYF.

This clonotype was detected ten times or more. The chain employs TRBV7-2 and TRBJ1-1; D is possibly TRBD1 (5 bases). Germline V gene lookup returns CDR1 SGHTA and CDR2 FQGNSA. The V end lost 2 bases, the J end lost 4 bases, and 8 bases lay between the germline ends. There are 13 residues in the CDR3. This CDR3 is CASSLRGITEAFF. CDR3 in DNA: TGTGCCAGCAGCTTAAGGGGTATCACTGAAGCTTTCTTT.

The gene calls are TRBV6-5 and TRBJ2-1; tentatively, D is TRBD1 (6 bases). The V and J ends lost 2 bases and 0 bases respectively, with 17 bases between them. Germline V gives CDR1 MNHEY, CDR2 SVGAGI. The CDR3 has 18 residues. This CDR3 reads CASSYETGYDFSYNEQFF. Here the CDR3 DNA reads TGTGCCAGCAGTTACGAGACAGGTTACGATTTCTCCTACAATGAGCAGTTCTTC.

Ten or more counts support this clonotype. This rearrangement joins TRBV5-1 to TRBJ2-1; D tentatively reads TRBD1 or TRBD2 (6 bases each). The CDR3 is 13 amino acids. V was clipped by 2 bases and J by 9 bases, with 12 bases between them. CDR1 is SGHRS and CDR2 is YFSETQ in the germline V gene. CDR3 sequence (DNA): TGCGCCAGCAGCTTAGGGGGGCGCGGTGAGCAGTTCTTC. This gives the protein CASSLGGRGEQFF.

This clonotype was picked up many times. The chain has TRBV20-1 and TRBJ2-7; 8 bases line up with TRBD2. CDR1 and CDR2 from the germline V gene are DFQATT and SNEGSKA (reference sequence). The CDR3 covers 14 residues. J was trimmed by 4 bases and V by 7 bases; bases with no gene match: 12. As DNA, the CDR3 is TGCAGTGTAAGGGTAGCGCGGGGGGAGTACGAGCAGTACTTC. Its translation is CSVRVARGEYEQYF.

This chain joins TRBV12-3 or TRBV12-4 and TRBJ1-2, with D tentatively TRBD1 (5 bases). V lost 8 bases, J lost 4 bases, and 23 bases lay in between. CDR3 size: 16 residues. The CDR3 loop reads CASGGSSVRVSYGYTF. The CDR3 DNA is TGTGCCAGCGGGGGGTCGTCGGTTAGGGTTAGCTATGGCTACACCTTC.

Comment on this clonotype: A clone one base away is much larger, so this may be a read error. CDR3 nucleotides: TGTGCCAGCAGCTCCCAGGGGAGTGGGGACAACACTGAAGCTTTCTTT. As protein: CASSSQGSGDNTEAFF. The chain recombines TRBV7-1 with TRBJ1-1, with D tentatively TRBD1 (6 bases). TRBV7-1 is recorded as an ORF, its role being uncertain. The CDR3 contains 16 residues. The V and J ends lost 3 bases and 2 bases respectively, with 16 bases between them.

Details on this clonotype: A clone one base away is much larger, so this may be a read error. The rearrangement links TRBV7-9 to TRBJ2-5; D possibly corresponds to TRBD1 (5 bases). V was pared by 5 bases and J by 5 bases, with 12 bases between. Germline loops: CDR1 SEHNR, CDR2 FQNEAQ (reference sequence). The CDR3 contains 13 residues. In DNA, the CDR3 is TGTGCCAGCAGCCCAGGGTTTTTCGAGACCCAGTACTTC. It translates to CASSPGFFETQYF.